This TCR beta chain was obtained from a study of cytomegalovirus exposure and HLA in healthy donors (TCRdb year 2017). Broadly, across the study: An earlier analysis of some 600 of the donors reported approximately 280 Gb of sequence data and around 100 million unique TCR beta sequences obtained from some 170 million T cells. An early release that covered roughly 600 HLA-typed donors contained about 290 gigabases of sequencing data and 85 million to 100 million unique TCR sequences. Of the roughly 400 genotyped donors, 65% to 90% fell in the genetic ancestry cluster associated with self-reported Caucasian donors. The study aimed to test whether cataloging public T cell receptors could reveal signatures of past pathogen exposure. Using immunosequencing, the study profiled T cell repertoires from fewer than 700 subjects and related those repertoires to cytomegalovirus serostatus. In addition to the first cohort of about 650 subjects, a separate validation cohort of approximately 120 different subjects was used. To predict cytomegalovirus infection status, the study brought together high-throughput TCR immunosequencing, statistical association of individual TCRs with disease status, and machine learning. A later analysis re-analyzed previously published TCR beta repertoires from 550 to 700 donors and added high-resolution HLA genotyping to study TCR occurrence patterns. In the later analysis, no new phenotypic data were used to find candidate immune exposures; instead, reliance was placed on TCR beta sequences and their occurrence across donors. An earlier analysis of 450 to 750 of the donors used high-throughput TCR beta sequencing to judge whether each TCR beta V gene segment behaved as functional or pseudogenic. Alongside the repertoire data, information on donor age, sex, ethnicity and CMV serostatus was compiled. A later genetic analysis used genome-wide SNP genotypes for about 55% of the 666 donors, treating that subset as a discovery cohort. Every repertoire in the discovery cohort had been generated on one and the same sequencing platform. HLA typing covered class I and class II loci at four-digit resolution. Typing coverage varied by locus: about 620-630 donors for A, B, C, DRB1 and DQB1; around 560 for DQA1; some 610 for DPA1; more than 450 for DPB1. Several DR-DQ haplotypes were handled as single units for association and clustering because linkage in the cohort was strong. Among about 400 genotyped donors of the cohort, an average of approximately 240,000 unique TCR beta nucleotide sequences was sequenced per donor, of which 15% to 20% were non-productive.

Library preparation employed the immunoSEQ multiplex PCR assay. For the multiplex PCR, a mixture combining 60 forward primers for TCR Vbeta segments and 13 reverse primers for TCR Jbeta segments was used. The CDR3 region of rearranged TCR beta genes was amplified from genomic DNA with a multiplex PCR assay. The Illumina HiSeq System was used to sequence the amplified TCR beta libraries as 87-base-pair reads. In the authors' own workflow: In a later analysis, tens of millions of unique TCR beta chains were counted across the 650 to 750 repertoires, and approximately 9.9 million of these chains were shared by at least two donors. To remove PCR and sequencing errors, raw reads were error-corrected and collapsed into unique sequences using a nearest-neighbor algorithm that merged closely related sequences. V, D and J gene segments were assigned by aligning CDR3 sequences to IMGT reference sequences. Each retained sequence needed at least a six-nucleotide match to both a V gene segment and a J gene segment. A rearrangement was called productive if the CDR3 had no stop codons and remained in frame with V and J, and every other rearrangement was called non-productive. CDR3 was defined according to IMGT convention as the region running from the second conserved V-encoded cysteine to the conserved J-encoded phenylalanine. The earlier analysis of 587 of the donors excluded any sequence lacking an unambiguous match to a single V gene segment. An earlier analysis of approximately 590 of the donors classified V segments as functional when productive rearrangements were above 56.7% and as segregating when the standard deviation between donors was above 5%. A statistical classification framework was built to diagnose cytomegalovirus status from the catalog of TCR beta chain sequences. V and J gene assignment, in a later analysis, came from comparing TCR nucleotide sequences with IMGT/GENE-DB human TR gene sequences. The TCRdist pipeline was used in a later analysis to assign CDR3 sequences and most-parsimonious VDJ recombination scenarios. In a later analysis, each TCR beta chain was defined by its CDR3 amino acid sequence together with its V-gene family, and reads without a unique V-gene family were excluded. To address suspected cross-contamination and a sequencing artifact, a later analysis removed approximately 590 highly shared, low-generation-probability nucleotide sequences. In a later analysis, a clonal expansion index for each public chain was calculated from normalized within-repertoire ranks of inferred template counts. In a later analysis, generation probabilities were computed using a VDJ recombination model fitted to out-of-frame rearrangements, and the results were checked against IGoR. Hypergeometric tests were used in a later analysis to score TCR-TCR, TCR-HLA and TCR-CMV co-occurrence, with a repertoire-size bias correction applied to the TCR pairs. To estimate false discovery rates, a later analysis permuted the HLA or CMV assignments 20 times. A later analysis grouped co-occurring TCRs with DBSCAN, adding TCRdist sequence similarity when clustering within HLA-allele-positive subsets. Co-occurrence clustering excluded repertoires with fewer than 30,000 or more than 120,000 public chains, plus five with anomalous nucleotide sharing. What TCRdb holds here is the immuneACCESS table cut down to in-frame rearrangements. Part of the clones is not present; checked against another copy, under half of the missing clones reflect an unresolved V gene, and the others are unexplained. V, J and clone size were drawn from that table, and D and trimming were deduced from the DNA. The sample table holds approximately 150,000 clones, of which 75% to 85% were seen once. The ten largest clones take up approximately 2.5% of the sample.

Comments on this clone: Its antigen is currently not known. No much larger clone exists at a distance of one base, and base qualities are not known.

V loses 7 bases of germline sequence and J loses 2 bases, and the interval between the two ends is 18 bases. From the cysteine through the phenylalanine, the CDR3 covers 16 amino acids. Just the 48-base CDR3 DNA is kept, in frame starting at base 1. The CDR1 and CDR2 encoded by the germline V gene (reference sequence) are MNHNY and SVGAGI. Results the study describes overall, beyond this receptor: In a later analysis, HLA-associated TCR beta chains showed more clonal expansion and lower generation probabilities than non-associated chains that were equally common. A few of the identified cytomegalovirus-associated TCR beta chains were confirmed in vitro to be specific for cytomegalovirus antigens. This cohort had only TCR beta chains sequenced, and the lack of alpha or paired-chain data limited which features could be detected. Several of the top co-occurrence clusters appeared to be linked to parvovirus B19, influenza, CMV and Epstein-Barr virus, according to a later analysis. When HLA alleles, especially DR and DQ, strongly co-occurred, attributing TCR associations to individual alleles was difficult. An association between a missense DCLRE1C variant and V-gene and J-gene trimming of TCR beta chains was found in a later genetic analysis and replicated in an independent cohort. In a later analysis, the rate of TCR association differed among HLA loci, with DRB1 alleles having the most associated TCRs and HLA-C alleles having the fewest. Compared with the approximately 670-donor mean, donors in an Asian-associated ancestry cluster had fewer N-insertions in productive TCRs, according to a later genetic analysis. A later analysis associated about 17,000 TCR beta sequences with specific HLA alleles at a false discovery rate of 0.05. The authors suggested that the approach could potentially be generalized to other disease states and immunological phenotypes. The only immune exposure information available for the cohort was CMV serostatus. An earlier analysis of around 540 of the donors showed that most TCR beta V segments appeared in productive rearrangements either about 90% or about 30% of the time, which broadly matched IMGT annotations. A further reported finding was that TCR beta sequences accurately predicted the HLA-A and HLA-B alleles for most subjects in the first cohort. Correlated functional status among segregating V segments might be attributable to linkage disequilibrium, but an unknown experimental factor could not be ruled out. Because HLA typing was missing for some donors at each locus, association tests included only the typed subset. The presence/absence analyses assumed that sequencing depth was roughly uniform across donors, and that assumption may not be true. The sequencing pipeline was judged likely to have produced a cluster of highly shared sequence variants as a technical artifact. Cytomegalovirus status was reported to be diagnosed by the classifier with high specificity and sensitivity in both the original and validation cohorts. The 87-base-pair reads could not distinguish some IMGT-functional V segments, including TRBV6-2 and TRBV6-3, so those segments were excluded. The earlier analysis of approximately 540 of the donors excluded seventeen rarely observed V segments, including chromosome 9 orphons, because counts were too low. In a later analysis, most CMV-associated TCR beta chains were found to appear HLA-restricted, with HLA associations seemingly driven largely by CMV exposure. Most TCR sequences were seen in very few donors, while some public TCRs were found in many individuals. In the study, approximately 150 TCR beta chains were listed as associated with cytomegalovirus.

The cohort comprised some 680 healthy bone marrow donors. At the time of sampling, all cohort members were nominally healthy, though unrecorded immune exposures were likely present. The donor was CMV seropositive and belonged to the group of more than 250 seropositive cohort members. A peripheral blood sample was collected from each donor, and TCR beta sequencing was performed on peripheral blood mononuclear cells. Genomic DNA was extracted from the blood cell samples with the Qiagen DNeasy Blood Extraction Kit. Material: PBMCs. The receptor was isolated from a woman between 18 and 29 years old in good health and CMV-seropositive. The rearranged segments are TRBV6-6 and TRBJ2-4; matching of 7 bases hints at TRBD2 as the D gene. The nucleotides are TGTGCCAGCATGGGTAGTGGGGGGGCGTCCAAAAACATTCAGTACTTC. It codes for CASMGSGGASKNIQYF.